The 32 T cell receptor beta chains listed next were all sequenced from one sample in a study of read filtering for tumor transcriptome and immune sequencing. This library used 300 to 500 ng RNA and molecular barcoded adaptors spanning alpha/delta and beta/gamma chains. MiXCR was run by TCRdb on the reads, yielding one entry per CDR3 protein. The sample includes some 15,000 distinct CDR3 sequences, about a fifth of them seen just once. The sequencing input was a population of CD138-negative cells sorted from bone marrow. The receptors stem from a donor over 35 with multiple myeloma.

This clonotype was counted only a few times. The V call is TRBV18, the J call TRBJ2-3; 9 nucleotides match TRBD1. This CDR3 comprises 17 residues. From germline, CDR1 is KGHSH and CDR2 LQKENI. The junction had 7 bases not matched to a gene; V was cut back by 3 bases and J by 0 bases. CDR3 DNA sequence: TGTGCCAGCTCACCGCTCCGGACAGGGGCTAGCACAGATACGCAGTATTTT. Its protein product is CASSPLRTGASTDTQYF.

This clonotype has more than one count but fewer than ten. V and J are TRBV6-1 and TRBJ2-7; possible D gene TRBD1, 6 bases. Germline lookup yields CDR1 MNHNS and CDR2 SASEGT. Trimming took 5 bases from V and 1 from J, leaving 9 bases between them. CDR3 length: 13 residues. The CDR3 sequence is CASSLGQSYEQYF. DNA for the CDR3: TGTGCCAGCAGTCTTGGACAGTCCTACGAGCAGTACTTC.

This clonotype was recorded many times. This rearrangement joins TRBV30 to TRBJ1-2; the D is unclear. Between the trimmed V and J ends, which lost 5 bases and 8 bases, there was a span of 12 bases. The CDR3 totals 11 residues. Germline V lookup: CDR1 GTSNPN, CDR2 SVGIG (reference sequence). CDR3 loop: CAWREPRGYTF. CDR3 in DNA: TGTGCCTGGCGCGAACCACGGGGCTACACCTTC.

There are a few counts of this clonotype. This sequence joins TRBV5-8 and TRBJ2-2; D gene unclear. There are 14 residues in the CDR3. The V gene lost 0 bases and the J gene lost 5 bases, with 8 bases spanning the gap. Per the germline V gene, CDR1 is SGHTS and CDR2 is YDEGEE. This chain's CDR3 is CASSLAEGTGELFF. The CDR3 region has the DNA TGTGCCAGCAGCTTGGCAGAAGGGACCGGGGAGCTGTTTTTT.

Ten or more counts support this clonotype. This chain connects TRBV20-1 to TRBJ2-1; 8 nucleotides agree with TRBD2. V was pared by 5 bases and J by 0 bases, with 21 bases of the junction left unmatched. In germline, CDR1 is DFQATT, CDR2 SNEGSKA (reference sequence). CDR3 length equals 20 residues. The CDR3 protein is CSASLVKRGPLFSSYNEQFF. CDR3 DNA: TGCAGTGCTTCCCTAGTTAAGCGGGGGCCACTCTTTAGCTCCTACAATGAGCAGTTCTTC.

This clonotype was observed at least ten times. Here the CDR3 reads CASGDGPNEKLFF. The CDR3 region has the DNA TGTGCCAGCGGAGACGGCCCTAATGAAAAACTGTTTTTT. The rearrangement joins TRBV7-2 to TRBJ1-4; D not certain. V lost 8 bases and J lost 3, with 10 bases in between. Germline V gene data show CDR1 as SGHTA and CDR2 as FQGNSA. This CDR3 contains 13 residues.

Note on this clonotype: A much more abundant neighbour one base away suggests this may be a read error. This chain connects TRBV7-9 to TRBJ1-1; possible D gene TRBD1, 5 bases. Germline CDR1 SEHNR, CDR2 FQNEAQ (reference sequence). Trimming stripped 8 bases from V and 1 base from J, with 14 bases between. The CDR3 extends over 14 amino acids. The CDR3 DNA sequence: TGTGCCAGCGGCCCGGGGGGGTCGAACACTGAAGCTTTCTTT. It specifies CASGPGGSNTEAFF.

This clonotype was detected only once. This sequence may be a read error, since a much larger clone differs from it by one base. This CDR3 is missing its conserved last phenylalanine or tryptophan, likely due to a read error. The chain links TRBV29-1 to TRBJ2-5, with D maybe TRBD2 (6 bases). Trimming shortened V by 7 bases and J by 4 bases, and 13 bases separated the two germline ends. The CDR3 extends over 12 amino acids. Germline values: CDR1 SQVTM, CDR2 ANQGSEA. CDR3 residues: CSASYGGETQYL. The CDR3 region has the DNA TGCAGCGCCAGTTACGGGGGAGAGACCCAGTACCTC.

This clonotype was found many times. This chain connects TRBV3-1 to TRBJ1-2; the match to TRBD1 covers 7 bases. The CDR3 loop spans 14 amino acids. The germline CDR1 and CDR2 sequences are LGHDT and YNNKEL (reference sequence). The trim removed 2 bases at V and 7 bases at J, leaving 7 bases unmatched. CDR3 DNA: TGTGCCAGCAGCCAACCTCAGGAGGGGGCTGGCTACACCTTC. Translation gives CASSQPQEGAGYTF.

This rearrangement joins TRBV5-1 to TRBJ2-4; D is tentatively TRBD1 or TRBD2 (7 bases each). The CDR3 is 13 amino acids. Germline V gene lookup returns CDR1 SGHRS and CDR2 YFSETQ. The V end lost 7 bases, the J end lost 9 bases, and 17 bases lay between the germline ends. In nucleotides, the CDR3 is TGCGCCAGCGGCGTGGGACAGCGGGGCATTCAGTACTTC. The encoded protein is CASGVGQRGIQYF.

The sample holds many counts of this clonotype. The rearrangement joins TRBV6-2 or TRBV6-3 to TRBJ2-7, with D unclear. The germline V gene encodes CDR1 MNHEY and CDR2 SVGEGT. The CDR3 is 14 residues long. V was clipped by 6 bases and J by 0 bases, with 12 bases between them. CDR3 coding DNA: TGTGCCAGCAGCTTTCAAAGGAGCTCCTACGAGCAGTACTTC. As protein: CASSFQRSSYEQYF.

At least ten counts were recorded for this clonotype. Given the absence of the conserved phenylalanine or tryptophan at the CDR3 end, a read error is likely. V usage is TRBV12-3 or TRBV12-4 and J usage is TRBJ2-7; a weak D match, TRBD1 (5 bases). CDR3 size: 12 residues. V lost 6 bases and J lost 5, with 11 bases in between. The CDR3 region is CASRQESDEQYL. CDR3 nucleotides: TGTGCCAGCAGACAGGAATCGGACGAGCAGTACCTC.

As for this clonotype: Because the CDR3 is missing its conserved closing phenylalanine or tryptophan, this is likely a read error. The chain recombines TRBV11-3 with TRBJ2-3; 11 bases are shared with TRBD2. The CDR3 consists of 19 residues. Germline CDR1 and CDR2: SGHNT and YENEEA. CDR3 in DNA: TGTGCCAGCAGCTTAGCCTCACTAGCGGGAGAACCCCGCACAGATCCGCAGTATTTA. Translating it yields CASSLASLAGEPRTDPQYL.

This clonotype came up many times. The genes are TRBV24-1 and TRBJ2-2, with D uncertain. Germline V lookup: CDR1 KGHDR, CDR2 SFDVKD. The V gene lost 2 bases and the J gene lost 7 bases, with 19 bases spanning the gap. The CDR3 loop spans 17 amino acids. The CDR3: CATSDSSARIWVGELFF. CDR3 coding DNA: TGTGCCACCAGTGATTCCTCAGCCCGAATCTGGGTCGGGGAGCTGTTTTTT.

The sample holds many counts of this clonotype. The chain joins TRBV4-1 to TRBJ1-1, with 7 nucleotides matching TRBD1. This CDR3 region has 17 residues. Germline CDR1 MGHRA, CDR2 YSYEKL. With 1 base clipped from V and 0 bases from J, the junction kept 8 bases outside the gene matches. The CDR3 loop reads CASSQVFTGVMNTEAFF. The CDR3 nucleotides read TGCGCCAGCAGCCAAGTTTTTACAGGGGTCATGAACACTGAAGCTTTCTTT.

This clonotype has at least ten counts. CDR3 coding DNA: TGCAGCGTTGTGACAGGGCGATCCTACGAGCAGTACTTC. It translates to CSVVTGRSYEQYF. The gene calls are TRBV29-1 and TRBJ2-7, with 7 bases fitting TRBD1. Germline CDR1 reads SQVTM; CDR2 reads ANQGSEA. V lost 4 bases to trimming and J lost 1 base; unmatched junction nucleotides: 4. The CDR3 is 13 residues long.

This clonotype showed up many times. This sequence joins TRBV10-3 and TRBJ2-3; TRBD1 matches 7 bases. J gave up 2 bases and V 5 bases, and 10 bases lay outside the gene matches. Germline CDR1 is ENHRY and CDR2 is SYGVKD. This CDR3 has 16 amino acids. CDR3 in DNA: TGTGCCATCAGTACGACAGGGAACGGAGCCACAGATACGCAGTATTTT. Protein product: CAISTTGNGATDTQYF.

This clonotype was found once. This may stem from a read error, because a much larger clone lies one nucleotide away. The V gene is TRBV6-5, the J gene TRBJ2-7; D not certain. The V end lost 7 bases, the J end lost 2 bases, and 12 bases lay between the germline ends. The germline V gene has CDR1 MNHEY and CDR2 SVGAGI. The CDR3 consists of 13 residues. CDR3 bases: TGTGCCAGCACCGGGCCAGGAACCTACGAGCAGTACTTC. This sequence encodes CASTGPGTYEQYF.

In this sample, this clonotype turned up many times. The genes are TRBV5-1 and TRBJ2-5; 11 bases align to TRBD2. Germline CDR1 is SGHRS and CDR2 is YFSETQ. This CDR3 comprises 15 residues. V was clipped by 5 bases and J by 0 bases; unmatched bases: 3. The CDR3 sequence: CASRTSGTYQETQYF. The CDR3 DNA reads TGCGCCAGCAGGACTAGCGGGACCTACCAAGAGACCCAGTACTTC.

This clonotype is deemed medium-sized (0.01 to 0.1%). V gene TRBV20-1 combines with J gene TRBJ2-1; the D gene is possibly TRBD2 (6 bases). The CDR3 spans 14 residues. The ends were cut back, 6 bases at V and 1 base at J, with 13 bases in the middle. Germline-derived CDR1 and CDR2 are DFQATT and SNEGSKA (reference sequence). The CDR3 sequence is CSAGRGISYNEQFF. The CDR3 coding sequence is TGCAGTGCCGGCCGCGGGATATCCTACAATGAGCAGTTCTTC.

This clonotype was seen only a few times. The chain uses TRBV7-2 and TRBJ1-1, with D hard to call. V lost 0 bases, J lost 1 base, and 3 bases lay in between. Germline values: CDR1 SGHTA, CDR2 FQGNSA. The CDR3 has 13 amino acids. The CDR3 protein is CASSLAPNTEAFF. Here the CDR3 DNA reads TGTGCCAGCAGCTTAGCGCCGAACACTGAAGCTTTCTTT. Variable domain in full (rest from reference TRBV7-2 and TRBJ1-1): GAGVSQSPSNKVTEKGKDVELRCDPISGHTALYWYRQSLGQGLEFLIYFQGNSAPDKSGLPSDRFSAERTGGSVSTLTIQRTQQEDSAVYLCASSLAPNTEAFFGQGTRLTVV.

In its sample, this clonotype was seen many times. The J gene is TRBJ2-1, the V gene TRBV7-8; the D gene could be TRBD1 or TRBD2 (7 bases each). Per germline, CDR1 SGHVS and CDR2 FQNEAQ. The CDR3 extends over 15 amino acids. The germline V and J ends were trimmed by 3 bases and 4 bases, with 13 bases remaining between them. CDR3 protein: CASSFQGGGYNEQFF. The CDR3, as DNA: TGTGCCAGCAGCTTCCAGGGGGGGGGATACAATGAGCAGTTCTTC.

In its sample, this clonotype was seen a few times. CDR3 sequence (DNA): TGTGCCAGCAGCTTACAATCAACTAATGAAAAACTGTTTTTT. Translating it yields CASSLQSTNEKLFF. This chain uses TRBV11-3 with TRBJ1-4, with unresolved D. V shed 2 bases and J shed 0 bases, with 4 bases lying between them. CDR1 SGHNT and CDR2 YENEEA come from the germline V gene. This CDR3 comprises 14 residues.

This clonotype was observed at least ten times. The CDR3 sequence is CASSEARQEAFF. CDR3 DNA: TGTGCCAGCAGTGAAGCGCGACAGGAAGCTTTCTTT. This sequence joins TRBV6-1 and TRBJ1-1, with D maybe TRBD1 (5 bases). V shed 0 bases and J shed 8 bases, with 7 bases lying between them. Germline CDR1 reads MNHNS; CDR2 reads SASEGT. This CDR3 spans 12 amino acids.

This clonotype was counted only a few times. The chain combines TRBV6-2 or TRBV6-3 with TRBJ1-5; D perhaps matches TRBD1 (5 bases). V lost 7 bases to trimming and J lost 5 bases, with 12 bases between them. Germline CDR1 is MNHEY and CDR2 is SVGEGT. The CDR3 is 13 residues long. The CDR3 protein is CASNDSGYQPQHF. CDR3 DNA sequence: TGTGCCAGCAACGACAGTGGATATCAGCCCCAGCATTTT.

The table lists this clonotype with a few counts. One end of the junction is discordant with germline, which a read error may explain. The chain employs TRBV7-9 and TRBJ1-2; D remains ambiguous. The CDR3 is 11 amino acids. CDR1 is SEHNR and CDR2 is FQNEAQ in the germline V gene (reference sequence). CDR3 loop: CASKAAYDYTF. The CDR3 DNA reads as TGTGCCAGCAAGGCCGCTTATGACTACACCTTC.

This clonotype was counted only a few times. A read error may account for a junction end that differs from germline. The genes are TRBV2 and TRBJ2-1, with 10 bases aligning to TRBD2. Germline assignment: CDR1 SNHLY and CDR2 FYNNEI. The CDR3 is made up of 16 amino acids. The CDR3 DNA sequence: TGTGCCAGCAGGGAAGCACTAGCGGGGCAATACAATGAGCAGTTCTTC. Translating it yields CASREALAGQYNEQFF.

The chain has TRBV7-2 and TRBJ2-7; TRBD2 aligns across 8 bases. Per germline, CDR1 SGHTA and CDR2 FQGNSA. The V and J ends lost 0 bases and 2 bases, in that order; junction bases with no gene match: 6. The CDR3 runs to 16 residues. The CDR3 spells CASSLAGSGRPYEQYF. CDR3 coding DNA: TGTGCCAGCAGCTTAGCGGGCAGCGGGAGACCCTACGAGCAGTACTTC.

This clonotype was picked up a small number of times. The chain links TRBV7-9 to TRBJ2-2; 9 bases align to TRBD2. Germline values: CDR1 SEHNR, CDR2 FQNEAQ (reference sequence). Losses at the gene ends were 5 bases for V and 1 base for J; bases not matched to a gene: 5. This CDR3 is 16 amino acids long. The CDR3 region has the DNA TGTGCCAGCAGCCCAAGACTAGCGGTGAACACCGGGGAGCTGTTTTTT. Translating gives CASSPRLAVNTGELFF.

The DNA of the CDR3 is TGCAGTGCCGGGGGGTCCACTGAAGCTTTCTTT. Its translation: CSAGGSTEAFF. The rearrangement uses TRBV20-1 and TRBJ1-1; TRBD1 is a possible D gene (5 bases). Per germline, CDR1 DFQATT and CDR2 SNEGSKA (reference sequence). CDR3 length equals 11 residues. V was shortened by 6 bases and J by 4 bases, with 9 bases between the two germline ends.

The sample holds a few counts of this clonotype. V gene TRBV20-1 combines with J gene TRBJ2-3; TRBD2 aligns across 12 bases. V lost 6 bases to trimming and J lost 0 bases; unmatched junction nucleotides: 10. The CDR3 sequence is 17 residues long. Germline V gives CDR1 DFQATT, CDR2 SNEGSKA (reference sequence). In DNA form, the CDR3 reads TGCAGTGCAACCGGACTAGCGGGGCCCTCTAGCACAGATACGCAGTATTTT. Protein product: CSATGLAGPSSTDTQYF.

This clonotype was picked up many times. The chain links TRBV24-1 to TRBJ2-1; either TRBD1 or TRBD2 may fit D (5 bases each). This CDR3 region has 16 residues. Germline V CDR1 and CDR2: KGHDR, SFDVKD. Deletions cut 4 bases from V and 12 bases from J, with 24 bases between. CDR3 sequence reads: CATSDNSDPGAGGQFF. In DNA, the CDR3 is TGTGCCACCAGTGACAATTCAGACCCCGGGGCAGGAGGGCAGTTCTTC.